These 13 T cell receptor beta chains were sequenced from one sample in a study of T and B cells in COVID-19 patients. TRB rearrangements were amplified by multiplex PCR with BIOMED2 TRB-A/B primers. TCRdb fed the multiplex PCR reads into MiXCR, producing one record per CDR3 protein. The repertoire holds several thousand distinct CDR3 sequences, with over 25% as singletons. From blood, roughly 250-500 ng of genomic DNA served as TRB template. Sequenced material: blood. Receptor source: a human donor who had recovered from COVID-19.

This clonotype was found a few times. The chain uses TRBV18 and TRBJ2-7, with 7 bases aligning to TRBD1. The CDR3 totals 15 residues. Germline CDR1 KGHSH, CDR2 LQKENI. With 3 bases clipped from V and 4 bases from J, the junction kept 9 bases outside the gene matches. CDR3 nucleotide sequence: TGTGCCAGCTCACCGACGACAGGGAAGGGGTACGAGCAGTACTTC. Translating gives CASSPTTGKGYEQYF.

This clonotype is a singleton in its sample. This chain joins TRBV5-5 and TRBJ2-7, with a possible D match to TRBD1 (6 bases). In germline, CDR1 is SGHKS, CDR2 YYEKEE (reference sequence). The CDR3 consists of 15 residues. Trimming left V 3 bases short and J 7 bases short, with 20 bases between. The DNA for the CDR3 is TGTGCCAGCAGCTCCGAGGGGGTTTCCATGAGGGAGCAGTACTTC. Translated: CASSSEGVSMREQYF. Together with reference TRBV5-5 and TRBJ2-7, the CDR3 gives the full variable domain: DAGVTQSPTHLIKTRGQQVTLRCSPISGHKSVSWYQQVLGQGPQFIFQYYEKEERGRGNFPDRFSARQFPNYSSELNVNALLLGDSALYLCASSSEGVSMREQYFGPGTRLTVT.

By share, this clonotype ranks as medium-sized. The rearrangement uses TRBV29-1 and TRBJ2-2; 8 nucleotides line up with TRBD1. V trimming: 2 bases; J trimming: 3 bases; junction bases outside the gene matches: 5. The CDR3 is 15 amino acids. The germline V gene encodes CDR1 SQVTM and CDR2 ANQGSEA. The CDR3 is CSVERTGSDTGELFF. The CDR3 DNA sequence: TGCAGCGTTGAAAGGACAGGGTCGGACACCGGGGAGCTGTTTTTT.

The gene calls are TRBV5-4 and TRBJ2-1; TRBD1 agrees at 11 bases. Germline CDR1 reads SGHNT; CDR2 reads YYREEE (reference sequence). V lost 4 bases and J lost 3; bases outside the gene matches: 3. CDR3 length: 15 residues. The CDR3 sequence: CASSPGTGGYNEQFF. In DNA form, the CDR3 reads TGTGCCAGCAGCCCCGGGACAGGGGGCTACAATGAGCAGTTCTTC.

The rearrangement uses TRBV7-9 and TRBJ1-3; D is unclear. Trimming removed 6 bases from V and 0 bases from J, with 15 bases in between. The CDR3 loop spans 16 amino acids. In germline, CDR1 is SEHNR, CDR2 FQNEAQ (reference sequence). CDR3 protein: CASRSPDKFSGNTIYF. The CDR3 DNA follows: TGTGCCAGCAGATCGCCCGACAAATTCTCTGGAAACACCATATATTTT.

As concerns this clonotype: This may stem from a read error, because a much larger clone lies one nucleotide away. The CDR3 nucleotides are TGTGCCAGCTCACTCGAGACAGGACTCACCCCCCACTTT. Amino acid sequence: CASSLETGLTPHF. This rearrangement joins TRBV18 to TRBJ1-6, with D possibly matching TRBD1 (6 bases). The CDR3 runs 13 residues. Trimming left V 4 bases short and J 18 bases short, with 19 bases between. Germline V gene data show CDR1 as KGHSH and CDR2 as LQKENI.

The chain is built from TRBV24-1 and TRBJ2-4, with D perhaps matching TRBD1 or TRBD2 (6 bases each). The CDR3 totals 14 residues. Between the trimmed V and J ends, which lost 5 bases and 8 bases, there was a span of 15 bases. Germline V CDR1 and CDR2: KGHDR, SFDVKD. Here the CDR3 reads CATSGWGAMDIQYF. CDR3 sequence (DNA): TGTGCCACCAGTGGGTGGGGGGCGATGGACATTCAGTACTTC.

The chain links TRBV27 to TRBJ2-7, with 11 bases fitting TRBD2. This CDR3 is 15 amino acids long. Per the germline V gene, CDR1 is MNHEY and CDR2 is SMNVEV (reference sequence). V dropped 4 bases and J dropped 10; count of bases not matched to a gene: 12. CDR3 sequence reads: CASSSGPTSGGTQYF. The CDR3 DNA reads TGTGCCAGCAGTTCGGGCCCAACTAGCGGGGGCACACAGTACTTC.

This clonotype was observed a few times. The rearrangement links TRBV6-5 to TRBJ2-5; tentative D call: TRBD2 (6 bases). V lost 2 bases and J 1 base, leaving 11 bases between the germline ends. This CDR3 region has 15 residues. CDR1 MNHEY and CDR2 SVGAGI come from the germline V gene. Here the CDR3 reads CASSYRGRTQETQYF. The CDR3 bases are TGTGCCAGCAGTTACCGGGGGAGGACCCAAGAGACCCAGTACTTC.

The chain employs TRBV6-5 and TRBJ2-3, with 8 positions matching TRBD2. The CDR3 has 15 amino acids. The V segment lost 5 bases and the J segment 4 bases; nucleotides outside the gene matches: 8. Germline-derived CDR1 and CDR2 are MNHEY and SVGAGI. The CDR3 loop is CASSTGGPAADTQYF. CDR3 nucleotides: TGTGCCAGCAGTACGGGGGGGCCGGCTGCAGATACGCAGTATTTT.

This clonotype was picked up a small number of times. The CDR3 sequence: CASRLGLTNEKLFF. CDR3 sequence (DNA): TGTGCCAGCAGGCTGGGGCTAACTAATGAAAAACTGTTTTTT. The gene calls are TRBV12-3 or TRBV12-4 and TRBJ1-4; a weak D match, TRBD1 (5 bases). V was clipped by 6 bases and J by 1 base, with 9 bases between them. The CDR3 extends over 14 amino acids.

The chain is built from TRBV6-6 and TRBJ2-2; possibly TRBD2 for D (6 bases). The CDR3 has 14 residues. From germline, CDR1 is MNHNY and CDR2 SVGAGI (reference sequence). The CDR3: CASTGGLNTGELFF. Written as DNA, the CDR3 is TGTGCTTCCACTGGAGGACTAAACACCGGGGAGCTGTTTTTT.

This clonotype was seen only a few times. J is TRBJ1-5 and V is TRBV19, with 12 positions matching TRBD1. The CDR3 is 17 amino acids. Looked up from germline, CDR1 is LNHDA and CDR2 is SQIVND (reference sequence). Trimming cost V 7 bases and J 1 base; bases outside gene matches: 8. The CDR3 DNA is TGTGCCAGTACCCCCCGGGGACAGGGGGCGAGCAATCAGCCCCAGCATTTT. Encoded protein: CASTPRGQGASNQPQHF.